This T cell receptor beta chain was identified in a study of blood T cell repertoires in COVID-19. Recruitment covered over 20 US areas and drew participants whose ages spanned roughly 18 to 100 years. Sequenced by immunoSEQ multiplex PCR; TCRdb stores in-frame clones only, minus some. The sample has 250,000 to 300,000 clones, around 80% seen once. Germline V gene data show CDR1 as MGHRA and CDR2 as YSYEKL. Between the trimmed V and J ends, which lost 0 bases and 2 bases, there was a span of 13 bases. The CDR3 runs to 16 residues. Sequenced material: PBMCs or T cells enriched from blood (not recorded which). The receptor was isolated from a man between 35 and 55 years old who had been exposed to COVID-19. The rearrangement uses TRBV4-1 and TRBJ1-2; D uncertain. The CDR3: CASSQDRESLNYGYTF. The CDR3 DNA reads TGCGCCAGCAGCCAAGATCGAGAAAGCTTAAACTATGGCTACACCTTC.